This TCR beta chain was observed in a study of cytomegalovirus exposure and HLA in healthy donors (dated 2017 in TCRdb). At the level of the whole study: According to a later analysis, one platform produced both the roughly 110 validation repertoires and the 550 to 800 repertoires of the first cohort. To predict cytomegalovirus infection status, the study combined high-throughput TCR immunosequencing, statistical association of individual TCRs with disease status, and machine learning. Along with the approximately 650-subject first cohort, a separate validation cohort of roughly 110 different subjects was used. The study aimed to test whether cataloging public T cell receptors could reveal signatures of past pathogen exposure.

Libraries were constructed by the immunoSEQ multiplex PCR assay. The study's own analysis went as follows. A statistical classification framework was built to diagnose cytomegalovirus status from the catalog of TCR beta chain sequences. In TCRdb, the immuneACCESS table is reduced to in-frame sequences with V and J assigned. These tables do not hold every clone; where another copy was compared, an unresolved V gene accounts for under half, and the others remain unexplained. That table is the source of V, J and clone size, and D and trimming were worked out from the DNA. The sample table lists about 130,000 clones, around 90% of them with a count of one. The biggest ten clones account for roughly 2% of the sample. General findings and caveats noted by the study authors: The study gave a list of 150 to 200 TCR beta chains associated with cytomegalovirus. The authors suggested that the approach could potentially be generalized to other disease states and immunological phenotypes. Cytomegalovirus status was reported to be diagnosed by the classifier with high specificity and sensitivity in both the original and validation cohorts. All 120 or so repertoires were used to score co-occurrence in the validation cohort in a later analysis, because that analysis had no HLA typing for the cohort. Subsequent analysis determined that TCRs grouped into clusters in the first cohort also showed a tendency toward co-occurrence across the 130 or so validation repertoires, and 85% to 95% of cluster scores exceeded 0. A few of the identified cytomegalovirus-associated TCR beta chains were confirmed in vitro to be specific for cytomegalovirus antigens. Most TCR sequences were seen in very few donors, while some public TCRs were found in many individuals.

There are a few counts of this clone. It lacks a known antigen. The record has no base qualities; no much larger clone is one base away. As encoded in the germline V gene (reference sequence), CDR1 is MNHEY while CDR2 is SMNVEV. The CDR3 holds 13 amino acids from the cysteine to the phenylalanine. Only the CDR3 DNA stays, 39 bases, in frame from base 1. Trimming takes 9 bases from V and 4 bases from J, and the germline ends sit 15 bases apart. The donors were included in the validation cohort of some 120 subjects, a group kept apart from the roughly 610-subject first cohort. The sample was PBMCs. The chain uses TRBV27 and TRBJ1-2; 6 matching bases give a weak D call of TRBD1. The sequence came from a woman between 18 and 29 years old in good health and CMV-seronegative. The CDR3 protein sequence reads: CASSRGGGYGYTF. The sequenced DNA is TGTGCCAGTAGCAGGGGAGGGGGCTATGGCTACACCTTC.